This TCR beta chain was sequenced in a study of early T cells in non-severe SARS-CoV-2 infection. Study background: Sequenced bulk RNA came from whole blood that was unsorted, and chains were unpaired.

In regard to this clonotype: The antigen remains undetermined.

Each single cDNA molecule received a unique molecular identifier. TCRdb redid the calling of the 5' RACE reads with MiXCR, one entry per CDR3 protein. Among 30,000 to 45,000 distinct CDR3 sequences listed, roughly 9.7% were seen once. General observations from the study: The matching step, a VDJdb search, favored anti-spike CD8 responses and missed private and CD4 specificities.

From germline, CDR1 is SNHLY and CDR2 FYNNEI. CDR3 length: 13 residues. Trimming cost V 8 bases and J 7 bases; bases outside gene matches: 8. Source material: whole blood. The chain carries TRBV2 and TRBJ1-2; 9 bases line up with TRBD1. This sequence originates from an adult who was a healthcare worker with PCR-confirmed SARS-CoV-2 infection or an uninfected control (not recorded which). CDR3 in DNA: TGTGCCAGCCACGGAGGGACAGGGATTGGCTACACCTTC. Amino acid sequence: CASHGGTGIGYTF.